This TCR beta chain was captured by sequencing in a study of cytomegalovirus exposure and HLA in healthy donors. This CDR3 is built from 15 residues. V gave up 4 bases and J gave up 2 bases; unmatched junction bases: 6. The germline V gene encodes CDR1 SGDLS and CDR2 YYNGEE. The PCR made use of 60 Vbeta and 13 Jbeta primers. Clones were read by immunoSEQ multiplex PCR, and TCRdb kept only the in-frame ones, dropping some. The sample's table shows about 150,000 clones. The V and J genes are TRBV9 and TRBJ1-3; 7 bases align to TRBD1. The source is a woman in her fifties or sixties in good health and CMV-seronegative. The sequenced sample was PBMCs. The CDR3 protein is CASSLRGQAGNTIYF. The CDR3 DNA follows: TGTGCCAGCAGCCTTAGGGGGCAAGCTGGAAACACCATATATTTT.